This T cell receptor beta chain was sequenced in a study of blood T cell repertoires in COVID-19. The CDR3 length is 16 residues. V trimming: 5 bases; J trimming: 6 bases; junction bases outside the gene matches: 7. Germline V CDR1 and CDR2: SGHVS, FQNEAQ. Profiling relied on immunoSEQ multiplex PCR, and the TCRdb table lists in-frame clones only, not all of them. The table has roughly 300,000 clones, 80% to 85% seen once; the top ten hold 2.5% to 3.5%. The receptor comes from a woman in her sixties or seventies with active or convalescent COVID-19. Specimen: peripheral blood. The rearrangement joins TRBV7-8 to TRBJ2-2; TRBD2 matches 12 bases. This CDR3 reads CASSAASGGAAGELFF. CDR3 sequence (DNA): TGTGCCAGCAGCGCAGCTAGCGGGGGGGCGGCCGGGGAGCTGTTTTTT.